These T cell receptor beta chains were read from a single sample in a study of blood T cell repertoires in COVID-19. Profiled with immunoSEQ multiplex PCR; TCRdb holds only in-frame clones, not every one. This repertoire shows 90,000 to 100,000 clones, about 85% found once; its top ten account for around 11%. The sequenced material came from peripheral blood. Receptors originate from a woman aged 80 or older with acute or convalescent COVID-19. The conserved cysteine and the conserved F or W are not part of the CDR3 here. Each record gives: V gene, J gene, CDR3 protein.

TRBV6-2/TRBV6-3	TRBJ1-1	ASSDGQREAF
TRBV6-2/TRBV6-3	TRBJ2-2	ASSYLKTGIIPTGELF
TRBV15	TRBJ1-3	ATSRVGGGVLSGNTIY
TRBV5-5	TRBJ1-1	ASSPRAAMNTEAF
TRBV6-6	TRBJ1-3	ASSPPGRNGNTIY
TRBV5-5	TRBJ2-7	ASSADPGQSYEQY
TRBV11-2	TRBJ1-6	ASSYRGDYSPLH
TRBV19	TRBJ2-6	ASSISRGNGANVLT
TRBV20-1	TRBJ1-1	SATRGAEAF
TRBV4-1	TRBJ1-1	ASSRDRANTEAF
TRBV11-2	TRBJ1-2	ASSSTGYGYT
TRBV18	TRBJ1-1	ASSPGQMNTEAF
TRBV9	TRBJ2-3	ASSVGWDRVADTQY
TRBV7-2	TRBJ2-2	ASSIYPGQGTGELF
TRBV10-3	TRBJ1-2	AIREEGTLYGYT
TRBV2	TRBJ2-7	ASREEAGQGLYEQY
TRBV29-1	TRBJ1-1	SAIRGEAF
TRBV19	TRBJ1-1	ASRPRGTGVSEAF
TRBV30	TRBJ1-6	AWMGGAPYNSPLH
TRBV2	TRBJ1-1	ASRPDRNTEAF
TRBV3-1/TRBV3-2	TRBJ1-1	ASSQQGSKAAF
TRBV7-2	TRBJ1-2	ASPPGGGSNYGYT
TRBV2	TRBJ1-1	ASSKDRGGMNTEAF
TRBV28	TRBJ1-2	ASSPGTGEANYGYT
TRBV5-1	TRBJ1-1	ASSLTGVNTEAF